This T cell receptor (beta chain) was retrieved from a study of regulatory T cells in long-lasting Graves disease. Time point here: newly diagnosed GD, antithyroid drugs for less than 3 months. Generation of the TCR library employed RNA extracted from PBMCs. In its sample, this clonotype was seen many times. Germline V lookup: CDR1 DFQATT, CDR2 SNEGSKA (reference sequence). J was trimmed by 1 base and V by 0 bases; bases with no gene match: 8. The CDR3 extends over 17 amino acids. Library construction for TCR beta used iRepertoire HTBI primers and Arm-PCR of CDR3 regions. TCRdb passed the multiplex PCR reads through MiXCR, listing each CDR3 protein once. The table records some 250,000 distinct CDR3 sequences, 15% to 20% of them present only once.

The chain joins TRBV20-1 to TRBJ2-2; 7 bases are a match to TRBD2. The sample consisted of peripheral blood mononuclear cells (PBMCs), taken at new diagnosis, from a patient treated with antithyroid drugs. The sequence came from a female donor with Graves disease. The CDR3 sequence: CSARDPSGAENTGELFF. CDR3 sequence (DNA): TGCAGTGCTAGAGACCCTAGCGGAGCCGAGAACACCGGGGAGCTGTTTTTT.